Below, 28 T cell receptor beta chains from the same sample are listed, as sequenced in a study of blood T cell repertoires in COVID-19. Assay: immunoSEQ multiplex PCR; the TCRdb copy retains only in-frame clones and omits some. This table has 250,000 to 350,000 clones, about 90% appearing once. The sequencing input was peripheral blood. The source of these receptors is a young woman with COVID-19, enrolled during active disease.

V and J are TRBV11-2 and TRBJ2-2; 13 nucleotides agree with TRBD2. There are 16 residues in the CDR3. Germline V gene sequence: CDR1 SGHAT, CDR2 FQNNGV. After removal of 1 base from V and 5 bases from J, the junction contained 1 base not matched to a gene. CDR3 bases: TGTGCCAGCAGCTTAGCGGGACTAGCGGGGACCGGGGAGCTGTTTTTT. Translated, it gives CASSLAGLAGTGELFF. Drawing the rest from reference TRBV11-2 and TRBJ2-2, the complete variable domain is EAGVAQSPRYKIIEKRQSVAFWCNPISGHATLYWYQQILGQGPKLLIQFQNNGVVDDSQLPKDRFSAERLKGVDSTLKIQPAKLEDSAVYLCASSLAGLAGTGELFFGEGSRLTVL.

The rearrangement joins TRBV28 to TRBJ2-7, with D maybe TRBD2 (6 bases). The CDR3 runs to 15 residues. The germline V and J ends were trimmed by 7 bases and 4 bases, with 20 bases remaining between them. Germline CDR1 and CDR2: MDHEN and SYDVKM. The CDR3 loop reads CASTSAGPGIYEQYF. The CDR3, as DNA: TGTGCCAGCACCTCGGCGGGACCTGGGATTTACGAGCAGTACTTC.

The chain couples TRBV10-3 to TRBJ1-2; 12 bases agree with TRBD1. CDR1 and CDR2 (germline): ENHRY, SYGVKD. CDR3 length: 14 amino acids. V gave up 9 bases and J gave up 8 bases; unmatched junction bases: 10. DNA for the CDR3: TGTGCCATTGGGACAGGGGGCGGCTCATACGGCTACACCTTC. This translates into CAIGTGGGSYGYTF.

The chain uses TRBV11-2 and TRBJ2-3; no firm D call. The V gene lost 2 bases and the J gene lost 2 bases, with 8 bases spanning the gap. Germline CDR1 and CDR2: SGHAT and FQNNGV. CDR3 length: 14 residues. The CDR3 bases are TGTGCCAGCAGCTTACTTGCGGTCACAGATACGCAGTATTTT. It specifies CASSLLAVTDTQYF.

CDR3 sequence reads: CASSQGTRGGYPKNIQYF. CDR3 nucleotides: TGCGCCAGCAGCCAGGGGACGCGGGGTGGGTATCCCAAAAACATTCAGTACTTC. The chain joins TRBV4-3 to TRBJ2-4; the D gene is possibly TRBD2 (6 bases). Germline V gene data show CDR1 as LGHNA and CDR2 as YSLEER. Trimming took 3 bases from V and 2 from J, leaving 20 bases between them. CDR3 length: 18 amino acids.

The chain carries TRBV10-3 and TRBJ1-2; D might be TRBD1 (6 bases). The length of the CDR3 is 14 residues. Trimming pared 3 bases from V and 4 bases from J, leaving 12 bases between. The germline gives CDR1 ENHRY, CDR2 SYGVKD. In DNA, the CDR3 is TGTGCCATCAGTGAAGGGACACGGGTCTATGGCTACACCTTC. Its translation is CAISEGTRVYGYTF.

J is TRBJ2-7 and V is TRBV20-1; a weak D match, TRBD2 (5 bases). Trimming pared 8 bases from V and 3 bases from J, leaving 11 bases between. Germline CDR1 is DFQATT and CDR2 is SNEGSKA (reference sequence). The CDR3 extends over 11 amino acids. The CDR3 sequence: CSTTTNYEQYF. CDR3 nucleotide sequence: TGCAGTACGACTACTAACTACGAGCAGTACTTC.

V usage is TRBV19 and J usage is TRBJ2-7, with 10 nucleotides matching TRBD2. In germline, CDR1 is LNHDA, CDR2 SQIVND (reference sequence). CDR3 length: 14 amino acids. V trimming: 5 bases; J trimming: 2 bases; junction bases outside the gene matches: 3. In DNA form, the CDR3 reads TGTGCCAGTAGTTTCAGCGGGGGGGCCTACGAGCAGTACTTC. Encoded protein: CASSFSGGAYEQYF.

This clone appeared a single time. The J gene is TRBJ2-5, the V gene TRBV19; D ambiguous. CDR1 is LNHDA, CDR2 SQIVND, per germline (reference sequence). CDR3 length: 14 amino acids. V gave up 5 bases and J gave up 5 bases, with 15 bases separating them. CDR3 region: CASSVQTSSETQYF. Here the CDR3 DNA reads TGTGCCAGTAGTGTACAGACATCGTCGGAGACCCAGTACTTC.

This clone was recorded a few times. V is TRBV7-9 and J is TRBJ1-6; D possibly corresponds to TRBD1 (6 bases). Germline CDR1 and CDR2: SEHNR and FQNEAQ (reference sequence). CDR3 length equals 15 residues. Trimming left V 5 bases short and J 7 bases short, with 15 bases between. The CDR3 DNA follows: TGTGCCAGCAGCGAAAACAGGGTTGGCAATTCACCCCTCCACTTT. Amino acid sequence: CASSENRVGNSPLHF.

The chain uses TRBV7-2 and TRBJ2-7, with TRBD1 matching over 9 bases. The ends lost 4 bases at V and 5 bases at J; junction bases unmatched: 6. The CDR3 is made up of 14 amino acids. Germline V CDR1 and CDR2: SGHTA, FQGNSA. The CDR3 region is CASSSRDRVNEQYF. The CDR3, as DNA: TGTGCCAGCAGCTCTCGGGACAGGGTAAACGAGCAGTACTTC.

The rearrangement links TRBV6-2 or TRBV6-3 to TRBJ1-1, with 10 nucleotides matching TRBD1. Germline trimming cut 5 bases from V and 5 bases from J; bases unmatched to any gene: 11. The CDR3 is 16 residues long. Germline V gene data show CDR1 as MNHEY and CDR2 as SVGEGT. The CDR3 nucleotides are TGTGCCAGCAGTGACAACCCCGGACAGGGGGAGACTGAAGCTTTCTTT. This codes for CASSDNPGQGETEAFF.

CDR3 sequence reads: CASSRDRAGGSTEAFF. The CDR3 region has the DNA TGCGCCAGCAGCCGCGACAGGGCGGGGGGTAGCACTGAAGCTTTCTTT. V is TRBV4-3 and J is TRBJ1-1; 7 bases are shared with TRBD1. CDR1 and CDR2 from the germline V gene are LGHNA and YSLEER. The length of the CDR3 is 16 residues. Unmatched junction bases numbered 12, after V lost 4 bases and J lost 4 bases.

This CDR3 reads CASSTRQGGGHNEQFF. As DNA, the CDR3 is TGTGCCAGCAGCACCCGACAGGGTGGTGGGCACAATGAGCAGTTCTTC. The chain is built from TRBV7-3 and TRBJ2-1; 7 bases are a match to TRBD1. The CDR3 covers 16 residues. The germline V gene encodes CDR1 SGHTA and CDR2 FQGTGA. Trimming took 5 bases from V and 5 from J; bases not matched to a gene: 12.

This clone is a singleton in its sample. The J gene is TRBJ2-1, the V gene TRBV6-5, with 16 bases aligning to TRBD2. CDR3 size: 15 residues. Trimming took 2 bases from V and 12 from J; bases not matched to a gene: 4. Germline values: CDR1 MNHEY, CDR2 SVGAGI. The CDR3 nucleotides are TGTGCCAGCAGTTACCGGGGACTAGCGGGAGGGGGGCAGTTCTTC. Protein product: CASSYRGLAGGGQFF.

V gene TRBV4-2 combines with J gene TRBJ1-2; TRBD1 agrees at 8 bases. Germline V gives CDR1 LGHNA, CDR2 YNFKEQ. This CDR3 spans 14 amino acids. V trimming: 1 base; J trimming: 8 bases; junction bases outside the gene matches: 6. The CDR3 DNA follows: TGTGCCAGCAGCCAAGCAGGGACAGGAGGCGGCTACACCTTC. Protein sequence: CASSQAGTGGGYTF.

This rearrangement joins TRBV6-5 to TRBJ2-7; no definite D call. This CDR3 has 14 residues. V was clipped by 6 bases and J by 6 bases, with 18 bases between them. CDR1 MNHEY and CDR2 SVGAGI come from the germline V gene. The chain's CDR3 is CASSPASYLREQYF. CDR3 nucleotides: TGTGCCAGCAGCCCCGCGTCTTACCTACGCGAGCAGTACTTC.

This clone was recorded once. The V gene is TRBV7-2, the J gene TRBJ2-7, with a tentative D call TRBD1 (6 bases). The CDR3 length is 14 residues. Trimming took 5 bases from V and 3 from J, leaving 14 bases between them. The germline CDR1 and CDR2 sequences are SGHTA and FQGNSA. The chain's CDR3 is CASSAPGQHYEQYF. The CDR3 DNA reads TGTGCCAGCAGCGCCCCGGGACAACACTACGAGCAGTACTTC.

V and J are TRBV10-1 and TRBJ1-2, with no clear D. Trimming removed 2 bases from V and 0 bases from J, with 4 bases in between. The germline V gene has CDR1 WNHNN and CDR2 SYGVQD (reference sequence). The CDR3 has 13 amino acids. CDR3 protein: CASSEAANYGYTF. The DNA of the CDR3 is TGCGCCAGCAGTGAGGCAGCTAACTATGGCTACACCTTC.

This clone was counted once. This rearrangement joins TRBV20-1 to TRBJ2-3; D is undetermined. CDR3 length: 13 amino acids. CDR1 and CDR2 from the germline V gene are DFQATT and SNEGSKA (reference sequence). V gave up 3 bases and J gave up 9 bases, with 16 bases separating them. Here the CDR3 DNA reads TGCAGTGCTAGTTTAGGTGGGTTCGGGACGCAGTATTTT. This sequence encodes CSASLGGFGTQYF.

In its sample, this clone was seen once. The rearrangement uses TRBV19 and TRBJ2-7, with D perhaps TRBD1 (6 bases). The V gene lost 4 bases and the J gene lost 6 bases, with 16 bases spanning the gap. The CDR3 is 14 amino acids. The V gene's germline CDR1 is LNHDA and CDR2 SQIVND (reference sequence). Here the CDR3 reads CASSTRTVGAEQYF. The DNA for the CDR3 is TGTGCCAGTAGTACCCGGACAGTCGGGGCCGAGCAGTACTTC.

The genes are TRBV4-1 and TRBJ2-3; 12 bases are shared with TRBD2. The CDR3 runs 20 residues. Germline lookup yields CDR1 MGHRA and CDR2 YSYEKL. J lost 2 bases, V lost 0 bases, and 12 bases had no gene match. CDR3 sequence reads: CASSQDWASGRAGVTDTQYF. For the CDR3, the DNA is TGCGCCAGCAGCCAAGATTGGGCTAGCGGGAGGGCCGGGGTCACAGATACGCAGTATTTT.

This clone turned up a few times. In DNA form, the CDR3 reads TGTGCCAGCAATTATAGAGGGAGGGGTGAAAAACTGTTTTTT. This gives the protein CASNYRGRGEKLFF. V gene TRBV2 combines with J gene TRBJ1-4, with D possibly TRBD1 on 5 matching bases. Germline CDR1 and CDR2: SNHLY and FYNNEI. Deletions cut 7 bases from V and 7 bases from J, with 16 bases between. This CDR3 spans 14 amino acids.

V gene TRBV5-1 combines with J gene TRBJ2-5; 11 nucleotides agree with TRBD2. CDR3 length: 16 amino acids. Germline CDR1 reads SGHRS; CDR2 reads YFSETQ. V lost 4 bases and J lost 1; bases outside the gene matches: 6. The CDR3 protein is CASSSGGTSGQETQYF. The CDR3 coding sequence is TGCGCCAGCAGCAGCGGCGGGACTAGCGGCCAAGAGACCCAGTACTTC.

The V and J genes are TRBV19 and TRBJ2-2; D might be TRBD1 (6 bases). The germline V and J ends were trimmed by 7 bases and 1 base, with 13 bases remaining between them. The CDR3 has 15 residues. Germline V gene lookup returns CDR1 LNHDA and CDR2 SQIVND (reference sequence). CDR3 residues: CASNRWTENTGELFF. In DNA form, the CDR3 reads TGTGCCAGTAACCGTTGGACAGAGAACACCGGGGAGCTGTTTTTT.

The J gene is TRBJ1-1, the V gene TRBV11-2; D is ambiguous. The CDR3 consists of 15 residues. Germline values: CDR1 SGHAT, CDR2 FQNNGV. The germline V and J ends were trimmed by 6 bases and 4 bases, with 18 bases remaining between them. This chain's CDR3 is CASRDSGASGTEAFF. Written as DNA, the CDR3 is TGTGCCAGCAGAGATTCGGGAGCATCAGGCACTGAAGCTTTCTTT.

The chain joins TRBV19 to TRBJ2-1, with TRBD2 matching 8 bases. The CDR3 is made up of 13 amino acids. Germline CDR1 reads LNHDA; CDR2 reads SQIVND (reference sequence). V shed 3 bases, J shed 8 bases, and the junction held 3 bases outside the gene matches. The CDR3 DNA sequence: TGTGCCAGTAGTATGGCGGGAGGTTATGAGCAGTTCTTC. Amino acids: CASSMAGGYEQFF.

The chain combines TRBV13 with TRBJ1-1, with TRBD1 identical over 9 bases. The V segment lost 4 bases and the J segment 11 bases; nucleotides outside the gene matches: 8. This CDR3 region has 13 residues. Germline CDR1 and CDR2: PRHDT and FYEKMQ (reference sequence). CDR3 DNA sequence: TGTGCCAGCAGCTCTACAGGGGGCTTTCGGGCTTTCTTT. Encoded protein: CASSSTGGFRAFF. Combining the CDR3 with reference TRBV13 and TRBJ1-1 gives the whole variable domain AAGVIQSPRHLIKEKRETATLKCYPIPRHDTVYWYQQGPGQDPQFLISFYEKMQSDKGSIPDRFSAQQFSDYHSELNMSSLELGDSALYFCASSSTGGFRAFFGQGTRLTVV.